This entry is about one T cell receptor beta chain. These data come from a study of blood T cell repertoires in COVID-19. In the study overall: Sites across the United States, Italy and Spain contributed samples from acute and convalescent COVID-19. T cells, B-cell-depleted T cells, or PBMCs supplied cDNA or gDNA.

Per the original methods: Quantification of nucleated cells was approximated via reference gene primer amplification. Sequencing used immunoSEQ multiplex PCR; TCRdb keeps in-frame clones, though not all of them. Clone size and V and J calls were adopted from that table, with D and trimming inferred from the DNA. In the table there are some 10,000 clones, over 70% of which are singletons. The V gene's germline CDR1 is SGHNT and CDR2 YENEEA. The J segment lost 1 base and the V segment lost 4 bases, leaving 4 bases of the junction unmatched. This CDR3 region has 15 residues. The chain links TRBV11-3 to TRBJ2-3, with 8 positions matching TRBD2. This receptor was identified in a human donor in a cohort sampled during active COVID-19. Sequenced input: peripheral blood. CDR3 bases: TGTGCCAGCAGCTCCGCCGGGGGGGGCACAGATACGCAGTATTTT. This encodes CASSSAGGGTDTQYF.